The 7 T cell receptor beta chains given below trace back to one sample, sequenced in a study of beta chain features in type 1 diabetes. Study-level results: In every one of the four CD4+ subsets, TCRB CDR3s were moderately but significantly shorter in Type 1 diabetes patients.

Sequencing targeted expressed TCRB transcripts, as all isolated RNA had been reverse transcribed. Repertoires were generated with immunoSEQ multiplex PCR, while TCRdb's copy carries only in-frame clones and drops some. The table lists 300,000 to 350,000 clones, roughly 13% of them singletons, with approximately 0.016% in the top ten. No antigens are known for them. The sequenced material came from naive CD4+ T cells from blood. All receptors derive from a woman aged 18 to 35 with type 1 diabetes.

The gene calls are TRBV6-5 and TRBJ2-1; 13 positions agree with TRBD2. Germline-derived CDR1 and CDR2 are MNHEY and SVGAGI. Unmatched junction bases numbered 8, after V lost 6 bases and J lost 9 bases. The CDR3 loop spans 15 amino acids. The chain's CDR3 is CASSRGTSGKGEQFF. CDR3 DNA: TGTGCCAGCAGCCGAGGGACTAGCGGGAAGGGTGAGCAGTTCTTC.

This clone was counted only a few times. The chain couples TRBV4-1 to TRBJ2-3, with 11 bases aligning to TRBD2. Germline assignment: CDR1 MGHRA and CDR2 YSYEKL. With V trimmed by 2 bases and J by 0 bases, 4 bases remained unmatched. This CDR3 is built from 17 residues. CDR3 sequence reads: CASSQPRTSGSTDTQYF. As DNA, the CDR3 is TGCGCCAGCAGCCAACCCCGGACTAGCGGGAGCACAGATACGCAGTATTTT.

As concerns this clone: This specimen includes other DNA sequences encoding the same CDR3. J is TRBJ1-1 and V is TRBV18; TRBD1 might be the D (5 bases). Trimming left V 1 base short and J 7 bases short, with 7 bases between. This CDR3 region has 12 residues. The germline V gene has CDR1 KGHSH and CDR2 LQKENI. The CDR3 protein is CASSPRQGEAFF. CDR3 DNA: TGTGCCAGCTCACCACGCCAGGGTGAAGCTTTCTTT.

This clone appeared a few times. V usage is TRBV4-1 and J usage is TRBJ1-1; D is ambiguous. V was cut by 3 bases and J by 2 bases, with 22 bases left in between. This CDR3 spans 18 amino acids. Germline V gene data show CDR1 as MGHRA and CDR2 as YSYEKL. The CDR3 DNA reads TGCGCCAGCAGCCAGATTAGAGGCCGCAACCGGGAAAACACTGAAGCTTTCTTT. Translating it yields CASSQIRGRNRENTEAFF.

This rearrangement joins TRBV18 to TRBJ2-3; tentative D call: TRBD2 (6 bases). Germline CDR1 reads KGHSH; CDR2 reads LQKENI. Trimming left V 4 bases short and J 2 bases short, with 13 bases between. CDR3 length: 15 amino acids. The CDR3 loop reads CASSLGLSFTDTQYF. In DNA form, the CDR3 reads TGTGCCAGCTCACTGGGACTCTCCTTCACAGATACGCAGTATTTT. The variable domain in full, completed from reference TRBV18 and TRBJ2-3, reads NAGVMQNPRHLVRRRGQEARLRCSPMKGHSHVYWYRQLPEEGLKFMVYLQKENIIDESGMPKERFSAEFPKEGPSILRIQQVVRGDSAAYFCASSLGLSFTDTQYFGPGTRLTVL.

The V gene is TRBV20-1, the J gene TRBJ1-4; unclear D gene. The CDR3 is 11 residues long. Per the germline V gene, CDR1 is DFQATT and CDR2 is SNEGSKA (reference sequence). Trimming pared 7 bases from V and 7 bases from J, leaving 10 bases between. The CDR3 sequence: CSVGVGEKLFF. The CDR3 coding sequence is TGCAGTGTCGGGGTGGGTGAAAAACTGTTTTTT.

The table lists this clone with a few counts. The chain carries TRBV28 and TRBJ1-2; D is uncertain. The CDR3 is 15 residues long. The V and J ends lost 7 bases and 0 bases respectively, with 15 bases between them. CDR1 is MDHEN, CDR2 SYDVKM, per germline. This CDR3 is CASNPRAPANYGYTF. CDR3 coding DNA: TGTGCCAGCAACCCGCGGGCCCCAGCTAACTATGGCTACACCTTC.